This TCR beta chain was retrieved from a study of blood T cell repertoires in COVID-19. Turning to the study itself: From the United States, Italy and Spain came samples of acute and convalescent COVID-19. Sources were T cells, B-cell-depleted T cells, or PBMCs; the material itself was cDNA or gDNA.

Enrolment of Seattle patients took place during active infection, and they were followed longitudinally. Original handling: Amplification of reference gene primers provided the estimated nucleated cell counts. Method: immunoSEQ multiplex PCR; TCRdb's copy keeps in-frame clones and lacks some. The V and J calls and clone size come from that table; D and trimming were worked out from the DNA. Among around 170,000 clones listed, approximately 78% were seen once. The germline V gene encodes CDR1 MNHNY and CDR2 SVGAGI (reference sequence). The CDR3 has 15 residues. Trimming stripped 6 bases from V and 5 bases from J, with 17 bases between.

The rearrangement uses TRBV6-6 and TRBJ1-5; possibly TRBD1 for D (6 bases). The source is a woman at least 80 years old with COVID-19, enrolled during active disease. Sequencing used peripheral blood. Here the CDR3 DNA reads TGTGCCAGCAGATTAGGGGCAGGGGCCGATCAGCCCCAGCATTTT. Its translation: CASRLGAGADQPQHF.